The clone carrying this T cell receptor beta chain was seen a handful of times. This specimen comes from a study of blood T cells in healthy people across ages. Primers used in a second PCR of about 7 to 12 cycles were a sample-barcoded 5' primer and a J-beta primer mix. MiXCR was run by TCRdb on the 5' RACE reads, yielding one entry per CDR3 protein. The table shows hundreds of thousands of distinct CDR3 sequences, with around 36% occurring only once. This TCR derives from a man younger than 30 in good health. Sequenced material: blood.

This CDR3 is CSVEDQDPYNEQFF. In DNA form, the CDR3 reads TGCAGCGTTGAAGATCAGGACCCCTACAATGAGCAGTTCTTC. The V call is TRBV29-1, the J call TRBJ2-1; D is unresolved. The CDR3 contains 14 residues. CDR1 SQVTM and CDR2 ANQGSEA come from the germline V gene. Trimming took off 0 bases at V and 2 bases at J, with 8 bases between the two ends.